The T cell receptor (beta chain) described here comes from a study of shared clonotypes between healthy human individuals. The table came from immunoSEQ multiplex PCR; TCRdb's copy has only in-frame clones and leaves some out. The table has around 450,000 clones, 79% seen once; the top ten hold around 13%. This clone is a singleton in its sample. There are 15 residues in the CDR3. Unmatched junction bases numbered 8, after V lost 5 bases and J lost 3 bases. CDR1 is MDHEN and CDR2 is SYDVKM in the germline V gene. This clonotype originated in a middle-aged woman in good health. Some clones in this sample may be carry-over from other donors' samples. The sample comprised PBMCs. This chain links TRBV28 with TRBJ2-7, with 9 bases matching TRBD2. CDR3: CASSPPEAGGYEQYF. In DNA, the CDR3 is TGTGCCAGCAGTCCACCGGAAGCGGGAGGCTACGAGCAGTACTTC.